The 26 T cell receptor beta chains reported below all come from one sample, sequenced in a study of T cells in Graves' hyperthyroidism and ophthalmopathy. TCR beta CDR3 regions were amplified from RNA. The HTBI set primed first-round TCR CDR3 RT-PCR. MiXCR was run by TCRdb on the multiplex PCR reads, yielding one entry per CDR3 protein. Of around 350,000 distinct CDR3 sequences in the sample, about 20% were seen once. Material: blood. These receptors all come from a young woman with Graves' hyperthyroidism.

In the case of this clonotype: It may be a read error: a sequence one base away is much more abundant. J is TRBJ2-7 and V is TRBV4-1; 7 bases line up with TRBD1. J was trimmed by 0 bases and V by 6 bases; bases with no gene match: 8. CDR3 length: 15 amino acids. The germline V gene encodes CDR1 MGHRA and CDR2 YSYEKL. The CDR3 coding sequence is TGCGCCAGCAGGGCACTGGGACAGTACTCCTACGAGCAGTACTTC. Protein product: CASRALGQYSYEQYF.

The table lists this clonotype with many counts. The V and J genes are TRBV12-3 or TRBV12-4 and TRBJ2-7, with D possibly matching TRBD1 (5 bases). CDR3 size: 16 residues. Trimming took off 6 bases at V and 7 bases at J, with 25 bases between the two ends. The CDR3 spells CASSRSDSVGPWEQYF. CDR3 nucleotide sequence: TGTGCCAGCAGCCGGAGCGACAGCGTTGGACCGTGGGAGCAGTACTTC.

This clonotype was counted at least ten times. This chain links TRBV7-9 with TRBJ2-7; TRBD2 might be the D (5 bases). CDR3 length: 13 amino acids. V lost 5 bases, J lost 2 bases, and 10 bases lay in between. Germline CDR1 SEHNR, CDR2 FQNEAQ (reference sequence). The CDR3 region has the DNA TGTGCCAGCAGCCCCCCCGGGACCTACGAGCAGTACTTC. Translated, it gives CASSPPGTYEQYF.

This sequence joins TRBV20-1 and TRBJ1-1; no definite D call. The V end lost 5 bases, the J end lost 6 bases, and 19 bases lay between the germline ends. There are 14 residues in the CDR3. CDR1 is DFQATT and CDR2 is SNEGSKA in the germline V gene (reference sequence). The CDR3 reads CSARGLRGSPEAFF. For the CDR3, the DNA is TGCAGTGCTCGAGGACTCAGAGGGAGCCCTGAAGCTTTCTTT.

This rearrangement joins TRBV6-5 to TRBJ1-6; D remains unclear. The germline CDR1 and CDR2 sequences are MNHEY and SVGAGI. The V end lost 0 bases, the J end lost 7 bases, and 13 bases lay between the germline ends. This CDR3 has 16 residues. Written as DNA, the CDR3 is TGTGCCAGCAGTTACTCGACGGTGCCGGGGAATTCACCCCTCCACTTT. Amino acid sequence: CASSYSTVPGNSPLHF.

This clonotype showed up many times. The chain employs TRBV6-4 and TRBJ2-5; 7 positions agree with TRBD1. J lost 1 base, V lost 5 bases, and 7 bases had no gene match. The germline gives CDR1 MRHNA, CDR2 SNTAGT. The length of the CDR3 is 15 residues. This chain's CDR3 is CASSTNPGGQETQYF. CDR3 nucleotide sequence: TGTGCCAGCAGTACCAATCCAGGGGGCCAAGAGACCCAGTACTTC.

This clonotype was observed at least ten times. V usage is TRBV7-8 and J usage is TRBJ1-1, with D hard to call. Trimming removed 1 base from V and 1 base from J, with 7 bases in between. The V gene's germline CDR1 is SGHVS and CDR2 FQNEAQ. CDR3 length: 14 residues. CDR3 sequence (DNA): TGTGCCAGCAGCTTAGGCACAGAGAACACTGAAGCTTTCTTT. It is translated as CASSLGTENTEAFF. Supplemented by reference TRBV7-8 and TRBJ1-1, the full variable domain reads GAGVSQSPRYKVAKRGQDVALRCDPISGHVSLFWYQQALGQGPEFLTYFQNEAQLDKSGLPSDRFFAERPEGSVSTLKIQRTQQEDSAVYLCASSLGTENTEAFFGQGTRLTVV.

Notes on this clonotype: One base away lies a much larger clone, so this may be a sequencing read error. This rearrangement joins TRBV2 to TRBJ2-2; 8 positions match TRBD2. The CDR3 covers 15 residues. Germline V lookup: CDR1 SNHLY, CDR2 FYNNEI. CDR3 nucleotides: TGTGCCAGCGGTGAAGGGCGGGGGGACACCGGGGAGCTGTTTTTT. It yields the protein CASGEGRGDTGELFF.

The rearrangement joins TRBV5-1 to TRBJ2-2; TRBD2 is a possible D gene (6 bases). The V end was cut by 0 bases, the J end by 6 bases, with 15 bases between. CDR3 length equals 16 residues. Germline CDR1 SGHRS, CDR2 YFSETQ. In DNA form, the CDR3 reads TGCGCCAGCAGCTTGGCCATAGCCCCTAGCGCCGGGGAGCTGTTTTTT. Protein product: CASSLAIAPSAGELFF.

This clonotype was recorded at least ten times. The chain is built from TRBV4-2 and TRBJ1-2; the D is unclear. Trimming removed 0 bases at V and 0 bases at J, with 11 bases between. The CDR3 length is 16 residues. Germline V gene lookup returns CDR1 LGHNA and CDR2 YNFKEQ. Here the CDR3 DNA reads TGTGCCAGCAGCCAAGACGCGGCCCAGACTAACTATGGCTACACCTTC. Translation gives CASSQDAAQTNYGYTF.

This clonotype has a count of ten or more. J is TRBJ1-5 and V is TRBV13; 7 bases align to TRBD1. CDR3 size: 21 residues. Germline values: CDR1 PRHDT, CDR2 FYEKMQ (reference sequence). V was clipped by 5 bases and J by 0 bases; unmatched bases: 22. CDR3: CASSNRPFINDRAYSNQPQHF. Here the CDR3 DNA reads TGTGCCAGCAGCAACAGGCCTTTTATCAACGACAGGGCCTATAGCAATCAGCCCCAGCATTTT.

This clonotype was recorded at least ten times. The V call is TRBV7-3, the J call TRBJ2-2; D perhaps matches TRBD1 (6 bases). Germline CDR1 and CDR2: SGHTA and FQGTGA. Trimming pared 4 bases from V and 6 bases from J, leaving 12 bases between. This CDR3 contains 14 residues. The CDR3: CASSSPRGAGELFF. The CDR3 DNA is TGTGCCAGCAGCTCGCCCAGGGGCGCCGGGGAGCTGTTTTTT. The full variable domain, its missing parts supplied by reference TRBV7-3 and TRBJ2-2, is GAGVSQTPSNKVTEKGKYVELRCDPISGHTALYWYRQSLGQGPEFLIYFQGTGAADDSGLPNDRFFAVRPEGSVSTLKIQRTERGDSAVYLCASSSPRGAGELFFGEGSRLTVL.

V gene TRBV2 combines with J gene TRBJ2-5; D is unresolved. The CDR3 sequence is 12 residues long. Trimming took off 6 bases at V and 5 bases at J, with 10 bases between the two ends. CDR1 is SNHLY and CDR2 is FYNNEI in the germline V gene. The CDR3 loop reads CASSSSWETQYF. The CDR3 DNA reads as TGTGCCAGCAGCTCAAGTTGGGAGACCCAGTACTTC.

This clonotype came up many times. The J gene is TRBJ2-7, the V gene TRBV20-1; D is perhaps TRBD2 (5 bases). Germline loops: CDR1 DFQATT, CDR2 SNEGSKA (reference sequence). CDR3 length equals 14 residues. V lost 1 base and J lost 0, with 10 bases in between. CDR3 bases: TGCAGTGCTAGAGGCCGGGAACTCTCCTACGAGCAGTACTTC. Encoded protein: CSARGRELSYEQYF.

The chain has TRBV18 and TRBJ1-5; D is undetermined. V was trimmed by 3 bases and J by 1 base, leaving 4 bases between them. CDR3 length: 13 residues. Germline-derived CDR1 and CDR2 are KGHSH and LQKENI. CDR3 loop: CASSPESNQPQHF. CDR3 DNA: TGTGCCAGCTCACCGGAGAGCAATCAGCCCCAGCATTTT.

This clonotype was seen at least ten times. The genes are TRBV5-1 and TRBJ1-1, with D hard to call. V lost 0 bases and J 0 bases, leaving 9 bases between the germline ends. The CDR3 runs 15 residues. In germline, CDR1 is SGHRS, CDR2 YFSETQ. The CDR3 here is CASSLGYRLNTEAFF. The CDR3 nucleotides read TGCGCCAGCAGCTTGGGGTATAGGCTGAACACTGAAGCTTTCTTT.

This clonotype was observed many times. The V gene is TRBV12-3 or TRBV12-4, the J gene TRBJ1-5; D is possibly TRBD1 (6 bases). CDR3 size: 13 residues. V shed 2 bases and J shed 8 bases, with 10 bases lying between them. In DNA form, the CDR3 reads TGTGCCAGCAGTTTAAGGGGGAGGGAGCCCCAGCATTTT. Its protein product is CASSLRGREPQHF.

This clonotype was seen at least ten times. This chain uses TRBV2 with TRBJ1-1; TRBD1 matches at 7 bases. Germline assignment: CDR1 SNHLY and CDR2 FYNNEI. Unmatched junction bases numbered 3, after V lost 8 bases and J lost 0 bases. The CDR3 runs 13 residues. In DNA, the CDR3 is TGTGCCAGCCCACAGGGGATGAACACTGAAGCTTTCTTT. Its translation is CASPQGMNTEAFF.

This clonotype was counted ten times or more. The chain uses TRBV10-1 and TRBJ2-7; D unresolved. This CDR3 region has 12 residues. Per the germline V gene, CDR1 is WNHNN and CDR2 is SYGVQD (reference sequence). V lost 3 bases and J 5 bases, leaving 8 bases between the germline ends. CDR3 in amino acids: CASSEADHEQYF. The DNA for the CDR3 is TGCGCCAGCAGTGAAGCAGACCACGAGCAGTACTTC.

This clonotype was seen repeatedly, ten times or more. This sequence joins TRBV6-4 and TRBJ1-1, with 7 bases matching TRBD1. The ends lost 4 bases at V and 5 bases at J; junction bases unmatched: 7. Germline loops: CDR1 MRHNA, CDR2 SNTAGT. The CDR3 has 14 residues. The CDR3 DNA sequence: TGTGCCAGCAGTGGAGACAGGGTCGGGACTGAAGCTTTCTTT. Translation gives CASSGDRVGTEAFF.

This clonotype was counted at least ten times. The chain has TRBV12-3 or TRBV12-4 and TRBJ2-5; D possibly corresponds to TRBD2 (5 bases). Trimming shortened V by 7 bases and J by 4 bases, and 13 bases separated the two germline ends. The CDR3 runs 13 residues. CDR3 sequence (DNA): TGTGCCAGCACCCCGGGGTGGGGAGAGACCCAGTACTTC. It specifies CASTPGWGETQYF.

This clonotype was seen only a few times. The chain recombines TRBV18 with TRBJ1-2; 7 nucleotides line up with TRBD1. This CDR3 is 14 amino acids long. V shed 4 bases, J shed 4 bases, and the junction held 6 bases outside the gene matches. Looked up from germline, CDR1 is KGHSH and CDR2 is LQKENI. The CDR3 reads CASSLDKGAYGYTF. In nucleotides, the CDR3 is TGTGCCAGCTCACTGGACAAGGGGGCCTATGGCTACACCTTC.

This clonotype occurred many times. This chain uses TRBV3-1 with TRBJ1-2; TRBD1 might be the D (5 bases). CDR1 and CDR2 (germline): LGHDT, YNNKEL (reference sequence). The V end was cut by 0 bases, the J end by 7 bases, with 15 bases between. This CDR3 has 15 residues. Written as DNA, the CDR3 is TGTGCCAGCAGCCAAGATGGGGCAGCAGGGATTGGCTACACCTTC. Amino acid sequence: CASSQDGAAGIGYTF.

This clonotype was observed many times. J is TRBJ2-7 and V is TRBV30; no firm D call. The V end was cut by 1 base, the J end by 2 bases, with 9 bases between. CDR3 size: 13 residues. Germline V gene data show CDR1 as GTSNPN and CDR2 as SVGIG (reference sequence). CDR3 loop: CAWSDWLAYEQYF. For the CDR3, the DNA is TGTGCCTGGAGTGATTGGCTAGCCTACGAGCAGTACTTC.

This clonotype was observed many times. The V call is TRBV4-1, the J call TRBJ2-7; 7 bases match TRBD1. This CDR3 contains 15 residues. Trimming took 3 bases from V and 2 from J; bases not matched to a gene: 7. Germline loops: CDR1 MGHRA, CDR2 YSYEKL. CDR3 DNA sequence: TGCGCCAGCAGCCACCCACAGGGGCGGACCTACGAGCAGTACTTC. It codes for CASSHPQGRTYEQYF.

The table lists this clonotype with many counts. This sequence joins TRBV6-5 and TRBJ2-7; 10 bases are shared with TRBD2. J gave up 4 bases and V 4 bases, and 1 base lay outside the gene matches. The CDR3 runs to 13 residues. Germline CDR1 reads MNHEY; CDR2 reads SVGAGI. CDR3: CASSSSGGYEQYF. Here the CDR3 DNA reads TGTGCCAGCAGTTCTAGCGGGGGTTACGAGCAGTACTTC.